This paragraph covers one T cell receptor beta chain sequence. CDR3 size: 15 residues. Germline V CDR1 and CDR2: SGHAT, FQNNGV. The V gene lost 0 bases and the J gene lost 2 bases, with 8 bases spanning the gap. This sample is part of a study of T-cell reconstitution after alpha-beta-depleted transplantation in children. A library of TCRbeta sequences, prepared with unique molecular identifiers, was generated. TCRdb itself ran the PCR reads through MiXCR, one entry per CDR3 protein. In the table there are about 540,000 distinct CDR3 sequences, about 17% of which are singletons. The receptor was isolated from a human donor who donated a stem cell graft to a child with acute lymphoblastic leukemia. The chain has TRBV11-2 and TRBJ1-3; D remains unclear. The material was PBMCs from the stem cell graft donor, obtained from the stem cell graft. The DNA of the CDR3 is TGTGCCAGCAGCTTAGATATGGGAACTGGAAACACCATATATTTT. It translates to CASSLDMGTGNTIYF.